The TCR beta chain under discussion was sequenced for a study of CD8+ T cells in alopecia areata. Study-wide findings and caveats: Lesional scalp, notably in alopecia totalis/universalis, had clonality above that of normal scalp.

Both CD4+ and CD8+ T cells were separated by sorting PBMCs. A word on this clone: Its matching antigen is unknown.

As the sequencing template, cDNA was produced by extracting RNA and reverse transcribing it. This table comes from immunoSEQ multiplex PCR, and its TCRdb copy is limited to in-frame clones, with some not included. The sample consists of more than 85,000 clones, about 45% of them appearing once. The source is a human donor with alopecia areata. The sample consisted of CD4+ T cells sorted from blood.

CDR3 coding DNA: TGTGCCTGGAGTGTACAGGGGTGGAGCGGCGAGCAGTACTTC. It specifies CAWSVQGWSGEQYF. The chain employs TRBV30 and TRBJ2-7, with 7 bases matching TRBD1. Germline assignment: CDR1 GTSNPN and CDR2 SVGIG (reference sequence). The junction had 8 bases not matched to a gene; V was cut back by 0 bases and J by 6 bases. This CDR3 is 14 amino acids long.